These 26 T cell receptor beta chains came from one sample sequenced in a study of cytomegalovirus exposure and HLA in healthy donors. TCRdb's table, derived via immunoSEQ multiplex PCR, lists solely in-frame clones and lacks some. The table records roughly 240,000 clones, approximately 90% of them present only once. Material: PBMCs. These receptor sequences come from a man younger than 35 in good health and CMV-seronegative.

The genes are TRBV7-8 and TRBJ2-2; tentative D call: TRBD1 (6 bases). V lost 1 base and J 1 base, leaving 10 bases between the germline ends. Germline loops: CDR1 SGHVS, CDR2 FQNEAQ. The CDR3 is 16 residues long. CDR3 in DNA: TGTGCCAGCAGCTTAGTTTGGACAGTGAACACCGGGGAGCTGTTTTTT. This encodes CASSLVWTVNTGELFF.

The chain joins TRBV5-1 to TRBJ2-1; 12 bases are a match to TRBD2. Trimming cost V 0 bases and J 9 bases; bases outside gene matches: 7. Germline lookup yields CDR1 SGHRS and CDR2 YFSETQ. CDR3 length: 16 amino acids. CDR3 sequence reads: CASSLGASGRVGEQFF. In DNA, the CDR3 is TGCGCCAGCAGCTTGGGGGCTAGCGGGAGGGTTGGTGAGCAGTTCTTC.

The chain is built from TRBV4-3 and TRBJ2-7, with TRBD2 identical over 8 bases. From germline, CDR1 is LGHNA and CDR2 YSLEER. This CDR3 region has 15 residues. V gave up 1 base and J gave up 2 bases; unmatched junction bases: 4. CDR3 sequence (DNA): TGCGCCAGCAGCCAAGTGGCGGGAGGCCCCTACGAGCAGTACTTC. Residues: CASSQVAGGPYEQYF.

The rearrangement uses TRBV5-4 and TRBJ2-7, with TRBD1 as a possible D gene (5 bases). Trimming removed 0 bases at V and 2 bases at J, with 12 bases between. The CDR3 is 15 residues long. Per germline, CDR1 SGHNT and CDR2 YYREEE (reference sequence). CDR3 in amino acids: CASSLEKGSAYEQYF. The CDR3 DNA is TGTGCCAGCAGCTTGGAAAAGGGGTCGGCCTACGAGCAGTACTTC.

The chain links TRBV18 to TRBJ2-5; D is perhaps TRBD2 (6 bases). V gave up 1 base and J gave up 4 bases, with 13 bases separating them. The CDR3 has 15 residues. CDR1 and CDR2 from the germline V gene are KGHSH and LQKENI. This CDR3 reads CASSPLPRRGETQYF. CDR3 bases: TGTGCCAGCTCACCACTTCCTAGGCGGGGAGAGACCCAGTACTTC.

This chain links TRBV7-2 with TRBJ2-7; D call uncertain. The CDR3 contains 15 residues. From germline, CDR1 is SGHTA and CDR2 FQGNSA. Trimming removed 1 base from V and 3 bases from J, with 13 bases in between. The CDR3 sequence is CASSLGSAPGYEQYF. The CDR3 DNA is TGTGCCAGCAGCTTAGGATCGGCGCCAGGCTACGAGCAGTACTTC. Looking up the rest from reference TRBV7-2 and TRBJ2-7 gives the full variable domain: GAGVSQSPSNKVTEKGKDVELRCDPISGHTALYWYRQSLGQGLEFLIYFQGNSAPDKSGLPSDRFSAERTGGSVSTLTIQRTQQEDSAVYLCASSLGSAPGYEQYFGPGTRLTVT.

The gene calls are TRBV11-2 and TRBJ2-7; D possibly corresponds to TRBD1 (6 bases). This CDR3 region has 15 residues. Germline loops: CDR1 SGHAT, CDR2 FQNNGV. Trimming took 5 bases from V and 4 from J, leaving 18 bases between them. The CDR3, as DNA: TGTGCCAGCAGCCTCGAGGAGACAGGCTGGTACGAGCAGTACTTC. Protein product: CASSLEETGWYEQYF. The full variable domain, completed using reference TRBV11-2 and TRBJ2-7, is EAGVAQSPRYKIIEKRQSVAFWCNPISGHATLYWYQQILGQGPKLLIQFQNNGVVDDSQLPKDRFSAERLKGVDSTLKIQPAKLEDSAVYLCASSLEETGWYEQYFGPGTRLTVT.

To note about this clone: This same CDR3 is encoded by further DNA sequences in the sample. This chain joins TRBV18 and TRBJ1-3; D may be TRBD1 (5 bases). V gave up 4 bases and J gave up 3 bases, with 10 bases separating them. The CDR3 runs 14 residues. Germline lookup yields CDR1 KGHSH and CDR2 LQKENI. DNA of the CDR3: TGTGCCAGCTCACTCCAGGGTAGTGGAAACACCATATATTTT. It translates to CASSLQGSGNTIYF.

The chain has TRBV28 and TRBJ2-7, with 9 positions matching TRBD2. In germline, CDR1 is MDHEN, CDR2 SYDVKM. With 6 bases clipped from V and 0 bases from J, the junction kept 6 bases outside the gene matches. This CDR3 spans 15 amino acids. The DNA of the CDR3 is TGTGCCAGCAGCCCTAGCGGGGCCTCCTCCTACGAGCAGTACTTC. This sequence encodes CASSPSGASSYEQYF.

The rearrangement joins TRBV5-1 to TRBJ2-4; D unclear. The germline V gene encodes CDR1 SGHRS and CDR2 YFSETQ. The CDR3 runs 14 residues. V lost 0 bases and J 7 bases, leaving 11 bases between the germline ends. The CDR3 DNA follows: TGCGCCAGCAGCTTGGAAGGCAGGATCAACATTCAGTACTTC. Its translation: CASSLEGRINIQYF.

This chain links TRBV4-3 with TRBJ1-2; tentative D call: TRBD1 (5 bases). The V gene lost 4 bases and the J gene lost 0 bases, with 15 bases spanning the gap. This CDR3 region has 16 residues. Germline V gene lookup returns CDR1 LGHNA and CDR2 YSLEER. The CDR3: CASSPSETAANYGYTF. The CDR3 DNA reads as TGCGCCAGCAGCCCATCGGAGACAGCCGCTAACTATGGCTACACCTTC.

The chain carries TRBV6-1 and TRBJ2-5; D is undetermined. CDR1 MNHNS and CDR2 SASEGT come from the germline V gene. V was cut by 1 base and J by 4 bases, with 7 bases left in between. The CDR3 has 13 residues. The CDR3 nucleotides are TGTGCCAGCAGTGAAGTAGAGCTAGAGACCCAGTACTTC. This codes for CASSEVELETQYF.

The chain has TRBV6-1 and TRBJ2-7; no definite D call. The V gene's germline CDR1 is MNHNS and CDR2 SASEGT. CDR3 size: 13 residues. V was clipped by 2 bases and J by 4 bases, with 9 bases between them. CDR3 in amino acids: CASSETRLYEQYF. CDR3 in DNA: TGTGCCAGCAGTGAAACGAGACTTTACGAGCAGTACTTC.

The chain carries TRBV11-2 and TRBJ1-3; TRBD1 matches 7 bases. The CDR3 contains 15 residues. Germline CDR1 SGHAT, CDR2 FQNNGV. Trimming removed 6 bases from V and 7 bases from J; junction bases left unmatched: 12. This CDR3 reads CASRPTGIRRNTIYF. CDR3 DNA sequence: TGTGCCAGCAGACCGACAGGGATTCGTAGGAACACCATATATTTT.

The rearrangement uses TRBV7-8 and TRBJ2-1; TRBD2 agrees at 7 bases. Germline CDR1 SGHVS, CDR2 FQNEAQ. The CDR3 totals 15 residues. V lost 3 bases and J lost 5; bases outside the gene matches: 7. CDR3 region: CASSLTSMGNNEQFF. CDR3 nucleotides: TGTGCCAGCAGCTTGACTAGCATGGGGAACAATGAGCAGTTCTTC. Together with reference TRBV7-8 and TRBJ2-1, the CDR3 gives the full variable domain: GAGVSQSPRYKVAKRGQDVALRCDPISGHVSLFWYQQALGQGPEFLTYFQNEAQLDKSGLPSDRFFAERPEGSVSTLKIQRTQQEDSAVYLCASSLTSMGNNEQFFGPGTRLTVL.

This chain links TRBV18 with TRBJ1-5; TRBD1 might be the D (5 bases). Trimming stripped 4 bases from V and 4 bases from J, with 8 bases between. This CDR3 region has 13 residues. Looked up from germline, CDR1 is KGHSH and CDR2 is LQKENI. The CDR3 spells CASSRQSNQPQHF. The CDR3 DNA follows: TGTGCCAGCTCACGACAGAGTAATCAGCCCCAGCATTTT.

The chain carries TRBV18 and TRBJ1-6; D perhaps matches TRBD1 (6 bases). V lost 1 base to trimming and J lost 6 bases, with 13 bases between them. CDR1 is KGHSH and CDR2 is LQKENI in the germline V gene. CDR3 length equals 16 residues. DNA of the CDR3: TGTGCCAGCTCACCACGGCCAGGGGCTTCTAATTCACCCCTCCACTTT. This gives the protein CASSPRPGASNSPLHF.

The chain recombines TRBV6-5 with TRBJ2-3; 10 nucleotides line up with TRBD2. CDR1 and CDR2 (germline): MNHEY, SVGAGI. This CDR3 spans 14 amino acids. Trimming removed 8 bases from V and 6 bases from J; junction bases left unmatched: 8. The CDR3 coding sequence is TGTGCCAGCGGAGCGGGGGGGCCTAGGGATACGCAGTATTTT. As protein: CASGAGGPRDTQYF.

The chain uses TRBV4-3 and TRBJ2-1, with 10 nucleotides matching TRBD2. This CDR3 is built from 17 residues. Germline CDR1 is LGHNA and CDR2 is YSLEER. V shed 0 bases, J shed 8 bases, and the junction held 10 bases outside the gene matches. The CDR3 DNA is TGCGCCAGCAGCCAAGATATGGGTAGCGGGGGGTTATATGAGCAGTTCTTC. Protein: CASSQDMGSGGLYEQFF.

The chain combines TRBV7-9 with TRBJ1-4; 7 bases are shared with TRBD1. Looked up from germline, CDR1 is SEHNR and CDR2 is FQNEAQ (reference sequence). J lost 3 bases, V lost 6 bases, and 7 bases had no gene match. CDR3 length equals 15 residues. The CDR3 bases are TGTGCCAGCAGTTCCGGGACAGAGGCTAATGAAAAACTGTTTTTT. Its protein is CASSSGTEANEKLFF.

The chain is built from TRBV19 and TRBJ1-1, with 9 bases that match TRBD1. Germline CDR1 and CDR2: LNHDA and SQIVND (reference sequence). V shed 2 bases and J 5 bases; nucleotides not matched to a gene: 3. This CDR3 has 14 amino acids. CDR3 loop: CASSITGGATEAFF. CDR3 bases: TGTGCCAGTAGTATAACAGGGGGCGCGACTGAAGCTTTCTTT. The complete variable domain, with remaining parts taken from reference TRBV19 and TRBJ1-1, reads DGGITQSPKYLFRKEGQNVTLSCEQNLNHDAMYWYRQDPGQGLRLIYYSQIVNDFQKGDIAEGYSVSREKKESFPLTVTSAQKNPTAFYLCASSITGGATEAFFGQGTRLTVV.

The gene calls are TRBV29-1 and TRBJ2-7; the match to TRBD1 covers 10 bases. In germline, CDR1 is SQVTM, CDR2 ANQGSEA. With V trimmed by 3 bases and J by 6 bases, 2 bases remained unmatched. The CDR3 sequence is 12 residues long. CDR3 in amino acids: CSVETGGTEQYF. The DNA of the CDR3 is TGCAGCGTTGAGACAGGGGGCACCGAGCAGTACTTC.

This chain joins TRBV14 and TRBJ2-1; maybe TRBD1 (6 bases). The CDR3 runs 14 residues. The V gene lost 4 bases and the J gene lost 9 bases, with 16 bases spanning the gap. Germline loops: CDR1 SGHDN, CDR2 FVKESK. CDR3 sequence (DNA): TGTGCCAGCAGCCTGCGGTACAGGGAAGGTGAGCAGTTCTTC. This gives the protein CASSLRYREGEQFF.

This clone appeared a single time. The genes are TRBV6-1 and TRBJ1-2; 8 bases are a match to TRBD1. The length of the CDR3 is 14 residues. With V trimmed by 6 bases and J by 4 bases, 7 bases remained unmatched. Germline V gives CDR1 MNHNS, CDR2 SASEGT. The CDR3: CASRLTGVAYGYTF. The CDR3 DNA is TGTGCCAGCAGGCTGACAGGGGTAGCCTATGGCTACACCTTC.

This chain joins TRBV19 and TRBJ1-6; D might be TRBD1 (5 bases). V was pared by 5 bases and J by 7 bases, with 21 bases between. Germline assignment: CDR1 LNHDA and CDR2 SQIVND (reference sequence). This CDR3 is built from 17 residues. CDR3 region: CASSRLFTGLTNSPLHF. The CDR3 DNA is TGTGCCAGTAGTCGGCTATTTACGGGACTCACGAATTCACCCCTCCACTTT.

The chain combines TRBV5-4 with TRBJ2-1, with D possibly being TRBD1 (6 bases). The germline gives CDR1 SGHNT, CDR2 YYREEE (reference sequence). V dropped 6 bases and J dropped 1 base, with 14 bases sitting between them. The CDR3 is 15 residues long. The CDR3 DNA reads as TGTGCCAGCACCCACAGGGCGAAATCCTACAATGAGCAGTTCTTC. Encoded protein: CASTHRAKSYNEQFF.